These T cell receptor beta chains were read from a single sample in a study of blood T cell repertoires in COVID-19. Profiling relied on immunoSEQ multiplex PCR, and the TCRdb table lists in-frame clones only, not all of them. Of approximately 150,000 clones listed, 82% are singletons. Source material: peripheral blood. These TCRs come from a woman aged 70-85 years with acute or convalescent COVID-19. Each CDR3 is given with its conserved first and last residue. Each record gives: D gene, clone size, V gene, J gene, CDR3 DNA, CDR3 protein. The D gene is left open where the match is weak. Clone size is given for some rows only: seen once, a few or many times, or a class if the clone is expanded.

>NA|NA|TRBV28|TRBJ1-1
TGTGCCAGCAGTTTAGGGGCAGGTGATATGAACACTGAAGCTTTCTTT
CASSLGAGDMNTEAFF
>TRBD2|NA|TRBV14|TRBJ2-7
TGTGCCAGCAGCCAAGATCCATGGACTAGCGGGACCTACGAGCAGTACTTC
CASSQDPWTSGTYEQYF
>TRBD1|NA|TRBV2|TRBJ1-1
TGTGCCAGCAGTGAGTATGGGACAGCGAACACTGAAGCTTTCTTT
CASSEYGTANTEAFF
>NA|once|TRBV5-1|TRBJ1-4
TGCGCCAGCAGCCCGACGGGTCCAGCTGAAAAACTGTTTTTT
CASSPTGPAEKLFF
>TRBD2|NA|TRBV30|TRBJ2-5
TGTGCCGGGCGGGCTAGCGGGATGGAGACCCAGTACTTC
CAGRASGMETQYF
>NA|NA|TRBV5-6|TRBJ2-2
TGTGCCAGCAGCTCACTCCTTAAACACACCGGGGAGCTGTTTTTT
CASSSLLKHTGELFF
>TRBD2|NA|TRBV7-7|TRBJ2-1
TGTGCCAGCAGCTTAGAGACTAGCGGATACAATGAGCAGTTCTTC
CASSLETSGYNEQFF
>NA|NA|TRBV11-3|TRBJ2-6
TGTGCCAGCAGCTCCCAGGGAACTGGGGCCAACGTCCTGACTTTC
CASSSQGTGANVLTF
>TRBD1|few|TRBV10-3|TRBJ1-5
TGTGCCATCAGTATACAGGGGAAAGGGCAGCCCCAGCATTTT
CAISIQGKGQPQHF
>NA|NA|TRBV2|TRBJ1-4
TGTGCCAGTCAGGATCCAACTAATGAAAAACTGTTTTTT
CASQDPTNEKLFF
>TRBD1|NA|TRBV6-2/TRBV6-3|TRBJ2-7
TGTGCCAGCAGTTACTCAACAGGGGCGTCCTACGAGCAGTACTTC
CASSYSTGASYEQYF
>TRBD1|once|TRBV11-2|TRBJ2-3
TGTGCCAGCAGTTTCCGGGACAGGAGTACAGATACGCAGTATTTT
CASSFRDRSTDTQYF
>NA|NA|TRBV6-2/TRBV6-3|TRBJ1-6
TGTGCCAGCAGTCGTATTCTCAGCTCCTATAATTCACCCCTCCACTTT
CASSRILSSYNSPLHF
>NA|NA|TRBV6-2/TRBV6-3|TRBJ2-2
TGTGCCAGCAGTTACCCCCCCGGGTACACCGGGGAGCTGTTTTTT
CASSYPPGYTGELFF
>NA|NA|TRBV6-5|TRBJ2-3
TGTGCCAGCAGCCCATCCCCGGAGGGCCTAGAGTATTTT
CASSPSPEGLEYF
>TRBD1|NA|TRBV6-5|TRBJ1-2
TGTGCCGTAGCGGCCGGGACAGCCTTCTATGGCTACACCTTC
CAVAAGTAFYGYTF
>TRBD1|NA|TRBV19|TRBJ1-4
TGTGCCAGTAGTGAACGGACAGGGGGGATTGAAAAACTGTTTTTT
CASSERTGGIEKLFF
>NA|NA|TRBV5-4|TRBJ2-1
TGTGCCAGCAGAAGGGGGATGGAGGATGAGCAGTTCTTC
CASRRGMEDEQFF